A single sample gave rise to the 28 T cell receptor beta chains below, sequenced in a study of T cells after posttransplantation cyclophosphamide (dated by TCRdb to the mid-2010s). Libraries were prepared through the immunoSEQ multiplex PCR assay. In its TCRdb copy, this immuneACCESS table keeps in-frame sequences only and misses some clones. Where compared with another copy, unresolved V genes explain less than half of these, and the others have no known cause. Across this sample, 30,000 to 50,000 clones were tabulated and none appeared just once. The ten most abundant clones make up 4% to 5.5% of the sample. Sequencing used PBMCs. The receptors were gathered from a woman between 45 and 65 years old in good health and a related stem cell transplant donor.

This clone was detected many times. The rearrangement uses TRBV18 and TRBJ2-6, with TRBD1 matching over 9 bases. This CDR3 comprises 16 residues. V shed 6 bases and J 7 bases; nucleotides not matched to a gene: 10. CDR1 KGHSH and CDR2 LQKENI come from the germline V gene. CDR3 protein: CASSPGQGLGANVLTF. The CDR3 nucleotides are TGTGCCAGCTCGCCGGGACAGGGTCTCGGAGCCAACGTCCTGACTTTC.

This clone has a handful of counts. The chain links TRBV5-1 to TRBJ2-3; 11 bases line up with TRBD2. Losses at the gene ends were 3 bases for V and 6 bases for J; bases not matched to a gene: 12. CDR1 SGHRS and CDR2 YFSETQ come from the germline V gene. This CDR3 has 17 residues. DNA for the CDR3: TGCGCCAGCAGCTCCTGGGGACTAGCGGTGGGGGGGGATACGCAGTATTTT. Amino acids: CASSSWGLAVGGDTQYF.

This clone came up many times. CDR3: CNFNRGDGYTF. CDR3 DNA: TGCAATTTCAACAGGGGCGATGGCTACACCTTC. This chain connects TRBV20-1 to TRBJ1-2, with 7 bases lining up with TRBD1. The CDR3 runs 11 residues. Germline-derived CDR1 and CDR2 are DFQATT and SNEGSKA (reference sequence).

This clone occurred many times. This chain joins TRBV7-2 and TRBJ2-1, with TRBD1 identical over 9 bases. Germline V CDR1 and CDR2: SGHTA, FQGNSA. This CDR3 is built from 15 residues. The V and J ends lost 6 bases and 3 bases, in that order; junction bases with no gene match: 6. CDR3 in DNA: TGTGCCAGCAGTTATACAGGGGGCGTCTACAATGAGCAGTTCTTC. It specifies CASSYTGGVYNEQFF.

This clone was detected many times. V usage is TRBV9 and J usage is TRBJ2-3, with D possibly being TRBD2 (5 bases). The CDR3 length is 14 residues. CDR1 and CDR2 from the germline V gene are SGDLS and YYNGEE. Trimming took off 3 bases at V and 2 bases at J, with 10 bases between the two ends. As DNA, the CDR3 is TGTGCCAGCAGCGCCATGGACTCCACAGATACGCAGTATTTT. Translation gives CASSAMDSTDTQYF.

This clone showed up many times. This rearrangement joins TRBV7-9 to TRBJ2-3; 9 bases align to TRBD2. Trimming at V came to 5 bases and at J to 2 bases, leaving 8 bases not matched to a gene. The length of the CDR3 is 16 residues. Per germline, CDR1 SEHNR and CDR2 FQNEAQ (reference sequence). The CDR3 protein is CASSPRGLAYTDTQYF. Here the CDR3 DNA reads TGTGCCAGCAGCCCCCGGGGACTAGCCTACACAGATACGCAGTATTTT.

This clone was observed at least ten times. V gene TRBV4-1 combines with J gene TRBJ2-3; D might be TRBD2 (6 bases). Trimming took 4 bases from V and 5 from J, leaving 19 bases between them. Germline values: CDR1 MGHRA, CDR2 YSYEKL. This CDR3 is built from 16 residues. This CDR3 is CASSPRGRDRGDTQYF. CDR3 DNA: TGCGCCAGCAGCCCTAGAGGGCGGGACCGGGGAGATACGCAGTATTTT.

This clone has ten or more counts. The chain combines TRBV18 with TRBJ1-1; the D gene is possibly TRBD1 (5 bases). The CDR3 length is 18 residues. Germline V gene data show CDR1 as KGHSH and CDR2 as LQKENI. Trimming removed 6 bases from V and 0 bases from J, with 23 bases in between. CDR3 protein: CASSSAAMTDHLNTEAFF. CDR3 in DNA: TGTGCCAGCTCTTCGGCGGCTATGACAGACCACTTGAACACTGAAGCTTTCTTT.

This clone was found many times. The DNA of the CDR3 is TGTGCCAGCAGCACCGTGACAGGGTTACAGCCCCAGCATTTT. It translates to CASSTVTGLQPQHF. The rearrangement links TRBV5-8 to TRBJ1-5, with 7 bases fitting TRBD1. Germline values: CDR1 SGHTS, CDR2 YDEGEE. The junction had 8 bases not matched to a gene; V was cut back by 4 bases and J by 7 bases. The CDR3 runs to 14 residues.

This clone was detected many times. This CDR3 reads CASSFPRGLGTEAFF. In nucleotides, the CDR3 is TGTGCCAGCAGTTTCCCGCGGGGGCTCGGCACTGAAGCTTTCTTT. V and J are TRBV28 and TRBJ1-1, with D maybe TRBD1 (6 bases). The V end lost 3 bases, the J end lost 4 bases, and 15 bases lay between the germline ends. The CDR3 has 15 amino acids. Per germline, CDR1 MDHEN and CDR2 SYDVKM.

Many counts were recorded for this clone. This chain links TRBV11-3 with TRBJ1-2; 9 bases align to TRBD1. Per germline, CDR1 SGHNT and CDR2 YENEEA. This CDR3 comprises 16 residues. The junction had 10 bases not matched to a gene; V was cut back by 5 bases and J by 3 bases. In DNA form, the CDR3 reads TGTGCCAGCAGCATCGGACAGGGGAAGGGTTACTATGGCTACACCTTC. Translated: CASSIGQGKGYYGYTF.

In its sample, this clone was seen many times. This rearrangement joins TRBV6-1 to TRBJ2-3; TRBD2 aligns across 7 bases. This CDR3 comprises 16 residues. Germline V CDR1 and CDR2: MNHNS, SASEGT. The V and J ends lost 1 base and 2 bases, in that order; junction bases with no gene match: 6. The CDR3 sequence: CASSEVFGGFTDTQYF. CDR3 bases: TGTGCCAGCAGTGAAGTCTTCGGGGGGTTCACAGATACGCAGTATTTT.

This clone was recorded a few times. The chain's CDR3 is CASSPGTGKGYGYTF. The CDR3 DNA is TGTGCCAGCAGTCCGGGGACAGGGAAGGGTTATGGCTACACCTTC. This chain uses TRBV27 with TRBJ1-2; 9 bases are a match to TRBD1. Losses at the gene ends were 5 bases for V and 5 bases for J; bases not matched to a gene: 9. The CDR3 runs 15 residues. CDR1 and CDR2 from the germline V gene are MNHEY and SMNVEV (reference sequence).

Many counts were recorded for this clone. The chain is built from TRBV4-2 and TRBJ2-1; 8 bases line up with TRBD2. CDR1 and CDR2 (germline): LGHNA, YNFKEQ. This CDR3 is built from 18 residues. Unmatched junction bases numbered 16, after V lost 1 base and J lost 8 bases. CDR3 in DNA: TGTGCCAGCAGCCAAGGAGGTTTAAAGCGGGGGTTTATCTATGAGCAGTTCTTC. It encodes CASSQGGLKRGFIYEQFF.

The sample holds many counts of this clone. This sequence joins TRBV18 and TRBJ1-3; a possible D gene is TRBD1 (5 bases). The CDR3 is made up of 17 amino acids. Germline V lookup: CDR1 KGHSH, CDR2 LQKENI. The V end lost 2 bases, the J end lost 1 base, and 15 bases lay between the germline ends. In nucleotides, the CDR3 is TGTGCCAGCTCACCAGGCAAGGGGCAGCCTTCTGGAAACACCATATATTTT. Protein sequence: CASSPGKGQPSGNTIYF.

This clone was detected many times. This chain joins TRBV28 and TRBJ1-5; 7 bases align to TRBD1. Germline CDR1 and CDR2: MDHEN and SYDVKM. This CDR3 region has 16 residues. The V and J ends lost 4 bases and 5 bases, in that order; junction bases with no gene match: 11. DNA of the CDR3: TGTGCCAGCAGTTCGCTCGAGCAGGGGGGCTATCAGCCCCAGCATTTT. Its protein is CASSSLEQGGYQPQHF.

The sample holds many counts of this clone. This chain links TRBV7-6 with TRBJ2-5; 9 bases are a match to TRBD2. Germline trimming cut 0 bases from V and 5 bases from J; bases unmatched to any gene: 7. Per germline, CDR1 SGHVS and CDR2 FNYEAQ. This CDR3 spans 16 amino acids. The CDR3 sequence: CASSLASGGQRETQYF. The CDR3 DNA reads as TGTGCCAGCAGCTTAGCGAGCGGGGGGCAGAGGGAGACCCAGTACTTC.

This clone was recorded many times. V usage is TRBV7-2 and J usage is TRBJ2-6; weak D call: TRBD2 (7 bases). The CDR3 covers 19 residues. Trimming pared 1 base from V and 0 bases from J, leaving 16 bases between. Germline V CDR1 and CDR2: SGHTA, FQGNSA. CDR3 sequence reads: CASSLVGGAALSGANVLTF. The DNA for the CDR3 is TGTGCCAGCAGCTTAGTAGGGGGGGCCGCCCTCTCTGGGGCCAACGTCCTGACTTTC.

The sample holds many counts of this clone. This CDR3 is CASSFAVEQYF. Written as DNA, the CDR3 is TGTGCCAGCAGCTTCGCGGTCGAGCAGTACTTC. V is TRBV11-2 and J is TRBJ2-7, with unresolved D. The CDR3 runs 11 residues. CDR1 is SGHAT, CDR2 FQNNGV, per germline. V gave up 3 bases and J gave up 6 bases, with 6 bases separating them.

This clone was detected ten times or more. The rearrangement links TRBV14 to TRBJ2-7; tentative D call: TRBD2 (7 bases). The CDR3 spans 16 residues. Germline V gene sequence: CDR1 SGHDN, CDR2 FVKESK. Trimming took off 3 bases at V and 5 bases at J, with 20 bases between the two ends. This chain's CDR3 is CASSHGLRGGFHEQYF. The CDR3 region has the DNA TGTGCCAGCAGCCACGGATTGAGGGGGGGATTTCACGAGCAGTACTTC.

This clone was seen many times. This chain uses TRBV5-5 with TRBJ1-1; no reliable D call. CDR1 SGHKS and CDR2 YYEKEE come from the germline V gene (reference sequence). This CDR3 comprises 16 residues. Trimming took 0 bases from V and 0 from J, leaving 12 bases between them. This CDR3 reads CASSLAGWFMNTEAFF. The CDR3 DNA reads TGTGCCAGCAGCTTGGCAGGCTGGTTCATGAACACTGAAGCTTTCTTT.

This clone was detected many times. The rearrangement uses TRBV27 and TRBJ2-7; 8 bases map to TRBD1. Germline V gene sequence: CDR1 MNHEY, CDR2 SMNVEV (reference sequence). This CDR3 spans 14 amino acids. Trimming removed 1 base from V and 5 bases from J; junction bases left unmatched: 4. CDR3 in amino acids: CASSLLSGGNEQYF. The CDR3 DNA reads TGTGCCAGCAGTTTATTGTCAGGGGGCAACGAGCAGTACTTC.

With regard to this clone: A read error is the likely source, as a far larger clone sits one nucleotide away. The sample holds other DNA sequences that translate to the same CDR3. The chain combines TRBV30 with TRBJ1-4; D is perhaps TRBD1 (6 bases). CDR3 size: 14 residues. Per the germline V gene, CDR1 is GTSNPN and CDR2 is SVGIG (reference sequence). Trimming took off 5 bases at V and 8 bases at J, with 18 bases between the two ends. The CDR3 is CAWAAPGGWEKLFF. The CDR3 DNA follows: TGTGCCTGGGCCGCGCCGGGGGGCTGGGAAAAACTGTTTTTT.

This clone was counted many times. Written as DNA, the CDR3 is TGTGCCAGCAGTTACCCAGGGTCCTACGAGCAGTACTTC. Protein product: CASSYPGSYEQYF. This chain connects TRBV6-5 to TRBJ2-7, with D perhaps TRBD1 (5 bases). Germline CDR1 is MNHEY and CDR2 is SVGAGI. The CDR3 spans 13 residues. The V and J ends lost 2 bases and 1 base respectively, with 6 bases between them.

This clone was seen at least ten times. V and J are TRBV7-2 and TRBJ1-6; tentative D call: TRBD1 (5 bases). Trimming removed 3 bases at V and 0 bases at J, with 9 bases between. This CDR3 contains 16 residues. Per germline, CDR1 SGHTA and CDR2 FQGNSA. This CDR3 reads CASSLRQSSYNSPLHF. CDR3 DNA: TGTGCCAGCAGCTTGCGACAGAGCTCCTATAATTCACCCCTCCACTTT.

This clone was recorded many times. The rearrangement joins TRBV7-2 to TRBJ2-1; no reliable D call. This CDR3 comprises 14 residues. CDR1 is SGHTA and CDR2 is FQGNSA in the germline V gene. V lost 3 bases to trimming and J lost 0 bases, with 6 bases between them. CDR3 DNA sequence: TGTGCCAGCAGCTTCCGCAGCTCCTACAATGAGCAGTTCTTC. Translated: CASSFRSSYNEQFF.

This chain links TRBV6-1 with TRBJ1-2; the match to TRBD1 covers 8 bases. Germline lookup yields CDR1 MNHNS and CDR2 SASEGT. The CDR3 consists of 15 residues. Trimming at V came to 7 bases and at J to 5 bases, leaving 12 bases not matched to a gene. CDR3 nucleotides: TGTGCCAGCAAGGCCCAGGGGACAGGATTATATGGCTACACCTTC. As protein: CASKAQGTGLYGYTF.

The chain carries TRBV25-1 and TRBJ2-6; no definite D call. The ends were cut back, 3 bases at V and 1 base at J, with 7 bases in the middle. The CDR3 runs 15 residues. Germline values: CDR1 MGHDK, CDR2 SYGVNS. The CDR3 loop is CASSDADSGANVLTF. In DNA, the CDR3 is TGTGCCAGCAGTGACGCGGATTCTGGGGCCAACGTCCTGACTTTC.